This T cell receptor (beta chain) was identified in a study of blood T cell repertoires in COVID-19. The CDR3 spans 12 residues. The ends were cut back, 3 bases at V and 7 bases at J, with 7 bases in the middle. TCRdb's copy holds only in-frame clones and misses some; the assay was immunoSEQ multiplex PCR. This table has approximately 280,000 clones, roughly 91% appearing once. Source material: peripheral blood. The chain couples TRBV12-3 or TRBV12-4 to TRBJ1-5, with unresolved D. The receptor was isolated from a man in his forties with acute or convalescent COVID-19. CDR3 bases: TGTGCCAGCAGTTTTTCTATCCAGCCCCAGCATTTT. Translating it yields CASSFSIQPQHF.